What follows are 21 T cell receptor beta chains derived from one specimen sequenced in a study of blood T cells in healthy people across ages. A J-beta primer mix and a sample-barcoded 5' primer were used in a second PCR of about 7 to 12 cycles. From the 5' RACE reads, TCRdb called clonotypes with MiXCR, one entry per CDR3 protein. The sample gives 780,000 or so distinct CDR3 sequences, about 61% of which show up once; roughly 25% is in the top ten. Sample: blood. All receptors come from a man in his forties in good health.

In this sample, this clonotype turned up a few times. The V gene is TRBV4-3, the J gene TRBJ2-5; 8 positions agree with TRBD1. The J call could be wrong; TRBJ2-7 is a better fit for the DNA end. The CDR3 consists of 14 residues. In germline, CDR1 is LGHNA, CDR2 YSLEER. The DNA of the CDR3 is TGCGCCAGCAGCCAAGATTGGACAGGGCGCGAGCAGTACTTC. It yields the protein CASSQDWTGREQYF.

The CDR3 spells CASSPPIAKNIQYF. The CDR3 bases are TGTGCCAGCAGCCCTCCCATAGCCAAAAACATTCAGTACTTC. The gene calls are TRBV7-2 and TRBJ2-4, with D uncertain. This CDR3 has 14 residues. Trimming removed 5 bases at V and 0 bases at J, with 8 bases between. Germline V gene sequence: CDR1 SGHTA, CDR2 FQGNSA.

This chain connects TRBV12-3 or TRBV12-4 to TRBJ2-1; 10 nucleotides line up with TRBD1. The J call is doubtful: the DNA matches TRBJ2-7 better. CDR3 length: 15 residues. CDR3 coding DNA: TGTGCCAGCAGCCCGACAGGGGGCTCCTACAATGAGCAGTACTTC. This sequence encodes CASSPTGGSYNEQYF.

The chain carries TRBV7-3 and TRBJ1-1; D may be TRBD1 (5 bases). V lost 2 bases to trimming and J lost 5 bases, with 9 bases between them. Germline CDR1 reads SGHTA; CDR2 reads FQGTGA. The CDR3 length is 13 residues. The chain's CDR3 is CASSLGAATEAFF. Here the CDR3 DNA reads TGTGCCAGCAGCTTAGGGGCAGCTACTGAAGCTTTCTTT.

The CDR3 DNA follows: TGTGCCAGCAGCTTTTTCGGGGAGACCCAGTACTTC. Amino acid sequence: CASSFFGETQYF. This chain links TRBV7-9 with TRBJ2-5; D is ambiguous. Germline lookup yields CDR1 SEHNR and CDR2 FQNEAQ (reference sequence). Trimming cost V 3 bases and J 5 bases, with 7 bases left between them. The CDR3 has 12 residues.

The chain is built from TRBV5-1 and TRBJ2-3; 10 bases are shared with TRBD2. V gave up 0 bases and J gave up 2 bases; unmatched junction bases: 6. The CDR3 is 17 amino acids. The V gene's germline CDR1 is SGHRS and CDR2 YFSETQ. The CDR3 nucleotides are TGCGCCAGCAGCTTGGGGCTAGCGGGGGTTTCCACAGATACGCAGTATTTT. Its protein product is CASSLGLAGVSTDTQYF.

The rearrangement joins TRBV20-1 to TRBJ2-7; 13 nucleotides line up with TRBD2. Near its end, the DNA agrees better with TRBJ2-5, so the J call may be wrong. Looked up from germline, CDR1 is DFQATT and CDR2 is SNEGSKA (reference sequence). The CDR3 is made up of 16 amino acids. Here the CDR3 DNA reads TGCAGTGCTAGAGCAGGGACTAGCGGGAATCAGGCGACCCAGTACTTC. Encoded protein: CSARAGTSGNQATQYF.

The chain carries TRBV7-2 and TRBJ2-5; D gene unclear. From germline, CDR1 is SGHTA and CDR2 FQGNSA. Trimming stripped 5 bases from V and 5 bases from J, with 15 bases between. This CDR3 contains 14 residues. In nucleotides, the CDR3 is TGTGCCAGCAGCCCCAAGGACCGGCGGGAGACCCAGTACTTC. The encoded protein is CASSPKDRRETQYF.

This clonotype turned up a few times. The V gene is TRBV15, the J gene TRBJ2-6, with TRBD1 matching 7 bases. V shed 6 bases and J 2 bases; nucleotides not matched to a gene: 1. CDR1 and CDR2 (germline): LNHNV, YYDKDF (reference sequence). The CDR3 covers 14 residues. The CDR3 region has the DNA TGTGCCACCAGTACAGGGGCTGGGGCCAACGTCCTGACTTTC. Translation gives CATSTGAGANVLTF.

The chain recombines TRBV7-9 with TRBJ1-1, with D tentatively TRBD1 (5 bases). The germline V gene encodes CDR1 SEHNR and CDR2 FQNEAQ (reference sequence). This CDR3 comprises 15 residues. V dropped 5 bases and J dropped 4 bases, with 17 bases sitting between them. The CDR3 protein is CASSPGGGRLTEAFF. The CDR3 DNA follows: TGTGCCAGCAGCCCGGGGGGGGGACGGCTCACTGAAGCTTTCTTT.

The chain links TRBV21-1 to TRBJ1-4; the table gives TRBD1 as D, unverified against the DNA. TRBV21-1 is labeled a pseudogene. The CDR3 length is 18 residues. In DNA, the CDR3 is TGTGCCAGCAGCTCCCACTGGGACGGTGGTGAAGCTAATGAAAAACTGTTTTTT. Translating it yields CASSSHWDGGEANEKLFF.

This clonotype was observed a few times. The chain combines TRBV7-9 with TRBJ1-4; D uncertain. CDR3 length equals 12 residues. Trimming shortened V by 5 bases and J by 8 bases, and 9 bases separated the two germline ends. CDR1 SEHNR and CDR2 FQNEAQ come from the germline V gene (reference sequence). CDR3 loop: CASSAAREKLFF. The CDR3 DNA reads as TGTGCCAGCAGCGCGGCGAGGGAAAAACTGTTTTTT.

V is TRBV20-1 and J is TRBJ1-5; D is uncertain. Germline-derived CDR1 and CDR2 are DFQATT and SNEGSKA (reference sequence). CDR3 size: 14 residues. V was pared by 0 bases and J by 3 bases, with 9 bases between. The CDR3 bases are TGCAGTGCTAGAGATAGGGTGGCCAATCAGCCCCAGCATTTT. Its translation: CSARDRVANQPQHF.

The V call is TRBV7-2, the J call TRBJ2-6; a possible D gene is TRBD1 (7 bases). This CDR3 comprises 16 residues. Germline V gives CDR1 SGHTA, CDR2 FQGNSA. The germline V and J ends were trimmed by 2 bases and 3 bases, with 11 bases remaining between them. The CDR3 loop is CASSLPGGGGANVLTF. The CDR3 region has the DNA TGTGCCAGCAGCTTACCAGGGGGAGGTGGGGCCAACGTCCTGACTTTC.

The chain combines TRBV6-5 with TRBJ2-5; the match to TRBD1 covers 8 bases. The DNA end lines up better with TRBJ2-7; the J call may be wrong. The germline V gene has CDR1 MNHEY and CDR2 SVGAGI. The CDR3 covers 15 residues. The CDR3 sequence: CASAVGTGRTYEQYF. CDR3 bases: TGTGCCAGCGCCGTGGGGACAGGCCGTACCTACGAGCAGTACTTC.

The chain links TRBV4-3 to TRBJ2-7; maybe TRBD1 (5 bases). V was clipped by 1 base and J by 4 bases, with 17 bases between them. The CDR3 is made up of 16 amino acids. Germline values: CDR1 LGHNA, CDR2 YSLEER. The CDR3 spells CASSQGLSDSAYEQYF. The CDR3, as DNA: TGCGCCAGCAGCCAAGGGCTTAGTGACAGTGCGTACGAGCAGTACTTC.

This chain links TRBV5-1 with TRBJ2-1; a possible D gene is TRBD1 (5 bases). The CDR3 is 13 residues long. Trimming removed 5 bases at V and 5 bases at J, with 11 bases between. CDR1 is SGHRS and CDR2 is YFSETQ in the germline V gene. The CDR3 protein is CASSPSRDNEQFF. CDR3 in DNA: TGCGCCAGCAGTCCGAGCAGGGACAATGAGCAGTTCTTC.

The chain is built from TRBV20-1 and TRBJ2-1; D is unclear. V lost 0 bases and J lost 6, with 21 bases in between. Germline V gene sequence: CDR1 DFQATT, CDR2 SNEGSKA (reference sequence). The CDR3 sequence is 17 residues long. The CDR3 DNA sequence: TGCAGTGCTAGAGATCGCCAGCTATCGCCTTATACCAATGAGCAGTTCTTC. Translating it yields CSARDRQLSPYTNEQFF.

The chain links TRBV6-5 to TRBJ2-3; 8 bases line up with TRBD2. The germline V gene encodes CDR1 MNHEY and CDR2 SVGAGI. Trimming removed 6 bases from V and 4 bases from J; junction bases left unmatched: 12. The CDR3 runs to 16 residues. CDR3 sequence: CASSPTPGGRADTQYF. In nucleotides, the CDR3 is TGTGCCAGCAGCCCCACCCCGGGGGGGCGGGCAGATACGCAGTATTTT.

This sequence joins TRBV9 and TRBJ2-4; D is perhaps TRBD1 or TRBD2 (5 bases each). V was cut by 0 bases and J by 13 bases, with 14 bases left in between. The germline V gene has CDR1 SGDLS and CDR2 YYNGEE. The CDR3 totals 13 residues. CDR3 amino acids: CASSVDVLGEQYF. In DNA form, the CDR3 reads TGTGCCAGCAGCGTAGATGTTCTGGGGGAGCAGTACTTC.

This clonotype was seen only a few times. This rearrangement joins TRBV4-2 to TRBJ1-1, with D unresolved. Germline loops: CDR1 LGHNA, CDR2 YNFKEQ. The germline V and J ends were trimmed by 3 bases and 4 bases, with 15 bases remaining between them. This CDR3 is built from 15 residues. CDR3 protein: CASSQDDGEPTEAFF. As DNA, the CDR3 is TGTGCCAGCAGCCAGGACGACGGGGAGCCCACTGAAGCTTTCTTT.